This T cell receptor beta chain was identified in a study of vaccination effects on CD4 cells after COVID-19. Points on this clone: Its antigen is still unknown.

The protocol was immunoSEQ multiplex PCR, while the TCRdb copy is restricted to in-frame clones and leaves out a portion. The sample has approximately 61,000 clones, around 78% seen once. Pools of viral peptides were used by the ViraFEST assay to expand antigen-specific CD4+ T cells ahead of sequencing. The culture ran for roughly 10 days before CD4+ T cells were isolated. Each participant was given two doses of one vaccine (BNT162b2 or mRNA-1273). The germline gives CDR1 SQVTM, CDR2 ANQGSEA. V lost 2 bases and J 1 base, leaving 14 bases between the germline ends. This CDR3 is 15 amino acids long. The chain is built from TRBV29-1 and TRBJ1-2; tentative D call: TRBD1 (5 bases). The specimen comprised CD4+ T cells from PBMCs cultured with HCoV-229E spike peptides, sampled after COVID-19 vaccination. This clonotype originated in a human donor who received a COVID-19 vaccine. This CDR3 reads CSVEIRGGLNYGYTF. The CDR3, as DNA: TGCAGCGTTGAAATTAGGGGCGGGCTTAACTATGGCTACACCTTC.